These 24 T cell receptor beta chains came from one sample sequenced in a study of T cells after yellow fever vaccination. One entry per CDR3 protein results from TCRdb running MiXCR on the 5' RACE reads. The sample gives roughly 310,000 distinct CDR3 sequences, 8.7% of which show up once; more than 15% is in the top ten. The sample in question was PBMCs, obtained on the day of the first yellow fever vaccination. The receptors come from a man aged 18 to 30 who received the YFV17D yellow fever vaccine.

This clonotype was seen a few times. J is TRBJ2-1 and V is TRBV19; D is ambiguous. V lost 8 bases to trimming and J lost 3 bases, with 5 bases between them. Germline CDR1 reads LNHDA; CDR2 reads SQIVND (reference sequence). This CDR3 is built from 11 residues. CDR3 in DNA: TGTGCCAGTCAATACTACAATGAGCAGTTCTTC. Protein product: CASQYYNEQFF.

This clonotype was picked up many times. This chain connects TRBV4-1 to TRBJ2-2; D unresolved. This CDR3 has 15 residues. Trimming left V 4 bases short and J 1 base short, with 10 bases between. The germline gives CDR1 MGHRA, CDR2 YSYEKL. The CDR3 here is CASSPGSGNTGELFF. For the CDR3, the DNA is TGCGCCAGCAGCCCCGGTTCTGGGAACACCGGGGAGCTGTTTTTT.

The chain is built from TRBV20-1 and TRBJ2-5; the D gene is possibly TRBD2 (5 bases). Looked up from germline, CDR1 is DFQATT and CDR2 is SNEGSKA (reference sequence). V was shortened by 6 bases and J by 4 bases, with 18 bases between the two germline ends. The CDR3 runs to 14 residues. CDR3 sequence: CSAQEASQTETQYF. DNA for the CDR3: TGCAGTGCGCAGGAGGCTAGCCAGACAGAGACCCAGTACTTC.

This clonotype was seen more than once but under ten times. The chain recombines TRBV5-1 with TRBJ2-5; 13 nucleotides match TRBD2. CDR3 length: 15 residues. The V and J ends lost 4 bases and 4 bases, in that order; junction bases with no gene match: 4. Germline V gene lookup returns CDR1 SGHRS and CDR2 YFSETQ. The CDR3 loop reads CASSPRTSGGETQYF. The DNA of the CDR3 is TGCGCCAGCAGCCCCCGGACTAGCGGGGGAGAGACCCAGTACTTC. Combining the CDR3 with reference TRBV5-1 and TRBJ2-5 gives the whole variable domain KAGVTQTPRYLIKTRGQQVTLSCSPISGHRSVSWYQQTPGQGLQFLFEYFSETQRNKGNFPGRFSGRQFSNSRSEMNVSTLELGDSALYLCASSPRTSGGETQYFGPGTRLLVL.

In this sample, this clonotype turned up many times. The chain recombines TRBV29-1 with TRBJ2-1; TRBD2 matches 10 bases. This CDR3 has 15 amino acids. V shed 3 bases and J 0 bases; nucleotides not matched to a gene: 2. Germline loops: CDR1 SQVTM, CDR2 ANQGSEA. CDR3 loop: CSVDSGGNSYNEQFF. In nucleotides, the CDR3 is TGCAGCGTTGATAGCGGGGGGAACTCCTACAATGAGCAGTTCTTC.

This clonotype turned up a few times. The chain recombines TRBV9 with TRBJ2-1; 14 bases fit TRBD2. This CDR3 has 16 residues. Unmatched junction bases numbered 7, after V lost 4 bases and J lost 7 bases. The germline gives CDR1 SGDLS, CDR2 YYNGEE. CDR3 nucleotide sequence: TGTGCCAGCAGCTTCCGACTAGCGGGGGGGGAGAATGAGCAGTTCTTC. Protein: CASSFRLAGGENEQFF.

This clonotype was seen a few times. V gene TRBV29-1 combines with J gene TRBJ2-5, with 12 bases identical to TRBD2. The V gene's germline CDR1 is SQVTM and CDR2 ANQGSEA. V trimming: 3 bases; J trimming: 5 bases; junction bases outside the gene matches: 7. This CDR3 has 15 amino acids. The CDR3 reads CSVDPSGGVRETQYF. As DNA, the CDR3 is TGCAGCGTTGACCCTAGCGGGGGGGTCCGGGAGACCCAGTACTTC.

The rearrangement joins TRBV7-2 to TRBJ2-1, with TRBD1 matching 7 bases. Germline-derived CDR1 and CDR2 are SGHTA and FQGNSA. The CDR3 loop spans 14 amino acids. After removal of 5 bases from V and 8 bases from J, the junction contained 9 bases not matched to a gene. DNA of the CDR3: TGTGCCAGCAGCCTTGACAGGGTTCTGCATGAGCAGTTCTTC. As protein: CASSLDRVLHEQFF.

The chain joins TRBV5-1 to TRBJ1-4, with D perhaps TRBD1 (6 bases). Trimming stripped 0 bases from V and 8 bases from J, with 11 bases between. Looked up from germline, CDR1 is SGHRS and CDR2 is YFSETQ. CDR3 length: 14 residues. The CDR3 protein is CASSLARGREKLFF. The DNA for the CDR3 is TGCGCCAGCAGCTTGGCCAGGGGACGAGAAAAACTGTTTTTT.

This clonotype was detected only a few times. For the CDR3, the DNA is TGTGCCAGCAGCGCCAACCAGGGGGCTGAAGCTTTCTTT. Translated: CASSANQGAEAFF. The chain employs TRBV7-6 and TRBJ1-1; 7 bases align to TRBD1. With V trimmed by 5 bases and J by 6 bases, 6 bases remained unmatched. Germline loops: CDR1 SGHVS, CDR2 FNYEAQ. The length of the CDR3 is 13 residues.

The chain joins TRBV29-1 to TRBJ2-1, with a weak D call TRBD1 (6 bases). Between the trimmed V and J ends, which lost 6 bases and 6 bases, there was a span of 12 bases. CDR1 SQVTM and CDR2 ANQGSEA come from the germline V gene. This CDR3 is built from 12 residues. CDR3 nucleotide sequence: TGCAGCGTCGATACAGGGTCCAATGAGCAGTTCTTC. Protein sequence: CSVDTGSNEQFF.

There are a few counts of this clonotype. The chain joins TRBV7-2 to TRBJ1-5; D is unresolved. CDR3 length: 14 amino acids. CDR1 and CDR2 from the germline V gene are SGHTA and FQGNSA. V was clipped by 4 bases and J by 2 bases, with 9 bases between them. CDR3 bases: TGTGCCAGCAGCTCGCCGGTTGGCAATCAGCCCCAGCATTTT. This translates into CASSSPVGNQPQHF.

This clonotype has only a few counts. The DNA of the CDR3 is TGCAGCGTTGAGCACGGGACAGGAAACATTTTGGCTTTCTTT. It codes for CSVEHGTGNILAFF. The chain joins TRBV29-1 to TRBJ1-1; 8 bases align to TRBD1. Germline V gene sequence: CDR1 SQVTM, CDR2 ANQGSEA. The CDR3 extends over 14 amino acids. J was trimmed by 11 bases and V by 3 bases; bases with no gene match: 14.

This rearrangement joins TRBV2 to TRBJ1-5; maybe TRBD1 (6 bases). This CDR3 spans 18 amino acids. Germline CDR1 SNHLY, CDR2 FYNNEI. V lost 5 bases, J lost 0 bases, and 20 bases lay in between. CDR3 region: CASSFGDTSLYSNQPQHF. Written as DNA, the CDR3 is TGTGCCAGCAGTTTCGGGGACACCTCCCTGTATAGCAATCAGCCCCAGCATTTT.

J is TRBJ2-3 and V is TRBV25-1; D is uncertain. In germline, CDR1 is MGHDK, CDR2 SYGVNS. This CDR3 region has 12 residues. The V gene lost 2 bases and the J gene lost 9 bases, with 9 bases spanning the gap. The CDR3 nucleotides read TGTGCCAGCAGTGAACCCCCCAGGACGCAGTATTTT. Protein sequence: CASSEPPRTQYF.

This clonotype was counted only a few times. The rearrangement joins TRBV5-1 to TRBJ1-1; no definite D call. Germline V gene data show CDR1 as SGHRS and CDR2 as YFSETQ. The CDR3 has 15 amino acids. V was pared by 1 base and J by 1 base, with 11 bases between. CDR3 nucleotide sequence: TGCGCCAGCAGCTTGACTACAGCCTCGAACACTGAAGCTTTCTTT. Protein product: CASSLTTASNTEAFF.

This clonotype was recorded at least ten times. V usage is TRBV7-2 and J usage is TRBJ2-3; D is perhaps TRBD2 (6 bases). The V gene lost 8 bases and the J gene lost 4 bases, with 7 bases spanning the gap. CDR1 and CDR2 from the germline V gene are SGHTA and FQGNSA. The CDR3 sequence is 11 residues long. This chain's CDR3 is CASGEADTQYF. The CDR3 region has the DNA TGTGCCAGCGGGGAGGCAGATACGCAGTATTTT.

This clonotype was found a few times. This chain uses TRBV7-2 with TRBJ1-1; 8 bases are a match to TRBD1. V dropped 1 base and J dropped 3; count of bases not matched to a gene: 7. The germline CDR1 and CDR2 sequences are SGHTA and FQGNSA. The CDR3 extends over 16 amino acids. CDR3 protein: CASSLVFRGLDTEAFF. In DNA, the CDR3 is TGTGCCAGCAGCTTAGTTTTCAGGGGGCTAGACACTGAAGCTTTCTTT.

This clonotype was seen at least ten times. The CDR3 region is CASSLNSGGAYNEQFF. DNA for the CDR3: TGTGCCAGCAGCTTGAATAGCGGGGGGGCTTACAATGAGCAGTTCTTC. The chain carries TRBV5-4 and TRBJ2-1; the match to TRBD2 covers 11 bases. V was clipped by 1 base and J by 4 bases; unmatched bases: 4. The germline CDR1 and CDR2 sequences are SGHNT and YYREEE (reference sequence). There are 16 residues in the CDR3.

The V call is TRBV24-1, the J call TRBJ1-5; no firm D call. V was trimmed by 2 bases and J by 9 bases, leaving 7 bases between them. Germline V gene sequence: CDR1 KGHDR, CDR2 SFDVKD. This CDR3 is 12 amino acids long. As DNA, the CDR3 is TGTGCCACCAGTGATTCTTTAGGGCCCCAGCATTTT. This sequence encodes CATSDSLGPQHF.

This rearrangement joins TRBV4-2 to TRBJ2-3; 8 nucleotides align to TRBD2. This CDR3 is built from 16 residues. The V gene end was trimmed by 0 bases and the J gene end by 1 base; junction bases not matched to a gene: 3. Looked up from germline, CDR1 is LGHNA and CDR2 is YNFKEQ. The DNA for the CDR3 is TGTGCCAGCAGCCAAGACTTACTAGCGGGCACAGATACGCAGTATTTT. Residues: CASSQDLLAGTDTQYF.

The chain is built from TRBV28 and TRBJ2-7; 9 bases match TRBD1. Germline-derived CDR1 and CDR2 are MDHEN and SYDVKM. The CDR3 has 15 amino acids. V trimming: 5 bases; J trimming: 4 bases; junction bases outside the gene matches: 9. CDR3 protein: CASSRAGTGLYEQYV. The CDR3 nucleotides are TGTGCCAGCAGTCGGGCCGGGACAGGGCTATACGAGCAGTACGTC.

The chain has TRBV7-6 and TRBJ2-1, with TRBD1 identical over 8 bases. This CDR3 is built from 15 residues. The junction had 10 bases not matched to a gene; V was cut back by 5 bases and J by 7 bases. Germline lookup yields CDR1 SGHVS and CDR2 FNYEAQ. CDR3 amino acids: CASSTPGQEKNEQFF. CDR3 DNA sequence: TGTGCCAGCAGCACGCCGGGACAGGAAAAGAATGAGCAGTTCTTC.

J is TRBJ2-1 and V is TRBV15; D gene ambiguous. CDR3 size: 14 residues. V was clipped by 1 base and J by 3 bases, with 7 bases between them. Germline CDR1 is LNHNV and CDR2 is YYDKDF (reference sequence). Here the CDR3 reads CATSRGWFYNEQFF. CDR3 DNA: TGTGCCACCAGCAGAGGCTGGTTCTACAATGAGCAGTTCTTC.